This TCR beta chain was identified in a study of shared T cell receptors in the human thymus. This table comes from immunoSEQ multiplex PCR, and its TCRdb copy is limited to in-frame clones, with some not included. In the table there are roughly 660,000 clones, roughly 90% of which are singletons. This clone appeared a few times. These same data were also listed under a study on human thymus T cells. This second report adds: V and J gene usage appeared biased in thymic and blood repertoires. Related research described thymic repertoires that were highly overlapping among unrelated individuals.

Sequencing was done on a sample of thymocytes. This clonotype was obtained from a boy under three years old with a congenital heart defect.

The CDR3 reads CAISDSTGDNENTIYF. In DNA, the CDR3 is TGTGCCATCAGTGACTCGACAGGGGATAACGAAAACACCATATATTTT. This chain uses TRBV10-3 with TRBJ1-3; 8 bases align to TRBD1. With 3 bases clipped from V and 6 bases from J, the junction kept 10 bases outside the gene matches. Germline V gene lookup returns CDR1 ENHRY and CDR2 SYGVKD. The CDR3 runs to 16 residues.